The 17 T cell receptor beta chains given below trace back to one sample, sequenced in a study of CD8+CD57+ T cells in acquired aplastic anemia. The template used for profiling TCR beta VDJ and CDR3 was genomic DNA. TCRdb re-called the reads with MiXCR, one entry per CDR3 protein. The table lists around 230,000 distinct CDR3 sequences, around 60% of them singletons. Sequencing input: sorted CD4+, CD8+, or CD8+CD57+ T cells (not recorded which) from PBMCs. All receptors come from a human donor in good health.

The V gene is TRBV2, the J gene TRBJ2-7; D not resolved. There are 11 residues in the CDR3. Per the germline V gene, CDR1 is SNHLY and CDR2 is FYNNEI. Trimming cost V 3 bases and J 4 bases, with 4 bases left between them. The CDR3 DNA reads TGTGCCAGCAGTGAGATATACGAGCAGTACTTC. Translation gives CASSEIYEQYF.

This clonotype was seen ten or more times. V and J are TRBV6-4 and TRBJ2-2; D remains unclear. The CDR3 length is 13 residues. The V gene's germline CDR1 is MRHNA and CDR2 SNTAGT. Trimming took 6 bases from V and 4 from J, leaving 9 bases between them. CDR3 in amino acids: CASRTPGTGELFF. The CDR3 DNA reads TGTGCCAGCAGAACCCCGGGCACCGGGGAGCTGTTTTTT.

This clonotype was detected ten times or more. V and J are TRBV7-6 and TRBJ2-7, with 9 bases matching TRBD1. After removal of 1 base from V and 2 bases from J, the junction contained 0 bases not matched to a gene. The germline V gene has CDR1 SGHVS and CDR2 FNYEAQ. The CDR3 is 14 amino acids. The chain's CDR3 is CASSLGTGAYEQYF. In DNA form, the CDR3 reads TGTGCCAGCAGCTTAGGGACAGGGGCCTACGAGCAGTACTTC.

The chain links TRBV19 to TRBJ1-6; D is unresolved. Germline CDR1 is LNHDA and CDR2 is SQIVND (reference sequence). The CDR3 spans 16 residues. V was trimmed by 6 bases and J by 3 bases, leaving 15 bases between them. CDR3 coding DNA: TGTGCCAGTAGGAACGGACCCGCACTCTATAATTCACCCCTCCACTTT. Its translation is CASRNGPALYNSPLHF. Full variable domain (outside the CDR3, taken from reference TRBV19 and TRBJ1-6): DGGITQSPKYLFRKEGQNVTLSCEQNLNHDAMYWYRQDPGQGLRLIYYSQIVNDFQKGDIAEGYSVSREKKESFPLTVTSAQKNPTAFYLCASRNGPALYNSPLHFGNGTRLTVT.

This clonotype has a count of ten or more. This chain connects TRBV6-2 or TRBV6-3 to TRBJ2-1; the match to TRBD1 covers 7 bases. Trimming at V came to 0 bases and at J to 10 bases, leaving 3 bases not matched to a gene. This CDR3 has 13 amino acids. Germline CDR1 MNHEY, CDR2 SVGEGT. CDR3 sequence (DNA): TGTGCCAGCAGTTACTCGACGGGACAGGAGCAGTTCTTC. It codes for CASSYSTGQEQFF.

The gene calls are TRBV29-1 and TRBJ1-2, with 9 nucleotides matching TRBD1. CDR1 SQVTM and CDR2 ANQGSEA come from the germline V gene. This CDR3 is built from 15 residues. V shed 5 bases, J shed 0 bases, and the junction held 7 bases outside the gene matches. CDR3 in DNA: TGCAGCGTTCCCCGGGGACAGGGAGCTAACTATGGCTACACCTTC. Its translation is CSVPRGQGANYGYTF.

The chain links TRBV12-3 or TRBV12-4 to TRBJ1-6, with 7 nucleotides matching TRBD1. CDR3 length: 14 amino acids. The V and J ends lost 6 bases and 6 bases, in that order; junction bases with no gene match: 5. The CDR3 sequence: CASRGDSLNSPLHF. CDR3 bases: TGTGCCAGCAGGGGGGACAGCCTTAATTCACCCCTCCACTTT.

This clonotype was detected once. One junction end does not reproduce the germline sequence, and a read error may be involved. The chain is built from TRBV10-3 and TRBJ1-2, with D perhaps TRBD1 (6 bases). Per germline, CDR1 ENHRY and CDR2 SYGVKD. This CDR3 is built from 16 residues. CDR3 bases: TGTGCCATCAGTGACCCTGGGCAGAGGGGGGACTATGGCTACGCCTTC. Translation gives CAISDPGQRGDYGYAF.

Many counts were recorded for this clonotype. V gene TRBV6-2 or TRBV6-3 combines with J gene TRBJ2-7, with D uncertain. Trimming shortened V by 6 bases and J by 3 bases, and 6 bases separated the two germline ends. The germline gives CDR1 MNHEY, CDR2 SVGEGT. The CDR3 covers 11 residues. The CDR3 is CASRVDYEQYF. The CDR3 DNA is TGTGCCAGCAGGGTAGACTACGAGCAGTACTTC.

J is TRBJ2-2 and V is TRBV25-1; the D is unclear. Looked up from germline, CDR1 is MGHDK and CDR2 is SYGVNS. V lost 5 bases and J lost 5, with 6 bases in between. This CDR3 spans 12 amino acids. This CDR3 reads CASSRNTGELFF. In DNA, the CDR3 is TGTGCCAGCAGTAGGAATACCGGGGAGCTGTTTTTT.

This chain connects TRBV19 to TRBJ2-3; TRBD2 agrees at 12 bases. The germline gives CDR1 LNHDA, CDR2 SQIVND (reference sequence). Unmatched junction bases numbered 7, after V lost 3 bases and J lost 3 bases. CDR3 size: 17 residues. The CDR3 protein is CASSILAGGPRTDTQYF. As DNA, the CDR3 is TGTGCCAGTAGTATCCTAGCGGGAGGGCCGCGGACAGATACGCAGTATTTT.

There are many counts of this clonotype. The chain employs TRBV20-1 and TRBJ2-1; 8 nucleotides align to TRBD2. The CDR3 is 14 residues long. From germline, CDR1 is DFQATT and CDR2 SNEGSKA (reference sequence). The V gene end was trimmed by 3 bases and the J gene end by 10 bases; junction bases not matched to a gene: 11. CDR3 DNA sequence: TGCAGTGCTAGCGGGGGACTAGATTACGGCGAGCAGTTCTTC. Translating it yields CSASGGLDYGEQFF.

The chain links TRBV24-1 to TRBJ1-2; D uncertain. The germline CDR1 and CDR2 sequences are KGHDR and SFDVKD. The CDR3 length is 14 residues. The V end was cut by 12 bases, the J end by 5 bases, with 21 bases between. CDR3 in amino acids: CAPCRDKPRYGYTF. CDR3 coding DNA: TGTGCCCCGTGTCGCGATAAGCCTAGGTATGGCTACACCTTC.

The chain combines TRBV9 with TRBJ1-2; D is unclear. The germline CDR1 and CDR2 sequences are SGDLS and YYNGEE. Trimming cost V 0 bases and J 5 bases, with 8 bases left between them. This CDR3 spans 13 amino acids. The CDR3 DNA reads as TGTGCCAGCAGCGTAGGTTTGGGGTATGGCTACACCTTC. Translation gives CASSVGLGYGYTF.

The chain combines TRBV20-1 with TRBJ2-7, with TRBD2 matching over 10 bases. This CDR3 is built from 15 residues. V gave up 2 bases and J gave up 5 bases; unmatched junction bases: 9. CDR1 is DFQATT and CDR2 is SNEGSKA in the germline V gene (reference sequence). The CDR3 is CSARNSGGLFDEQYF. Written as DNA, the CDR3 is TGCAGTGCTAGAAATAGCGGGGGGCTTTTCGACGAGCAGTACTTC.

The chain links TRBV6-6 to TRBJ2-1; unclear D gene. Germline V gene sequence: CDR1 MNHNY, CDR2 SVGAGI (reference sequence). The germline V and J ends were trimmed by 5 bases and 5 bases, with 16 bases remaining between them. The CDR3 covers 15 residues. The CDR3 DNA follows: TGTGCCAGCAGTACTCTCCGGTATGGGAACAATGAGCAGTTCTTC. Residues: CASSTLRYGNNEQFF.

The rearrangement links TRBV7-8 to TRBJ2-7; D is uncertain. The CDR3 sequence is 12 residues long. The germline CDR1 and CDR2 sequences are SGHVS and FQNEAQ. V was trimmed by 6 bases and J by 1 base, leaving 7 bases between them. CDR3 region: CASSPRSYEQYF. The CDR3 DNA reads TGTGCCAGCAGTCCAAGATCCTACGAGCAGTACTTC.